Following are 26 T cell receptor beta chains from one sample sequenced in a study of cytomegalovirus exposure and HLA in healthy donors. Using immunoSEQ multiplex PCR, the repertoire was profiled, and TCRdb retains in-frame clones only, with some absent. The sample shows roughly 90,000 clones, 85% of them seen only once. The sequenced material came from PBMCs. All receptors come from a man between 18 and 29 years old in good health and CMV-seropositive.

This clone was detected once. The CDR3 protein is CASSQGRQLEAFF. For the CDR3, the DNA is TGTGCCAGTAGTCAAGGGAGGCAACTTGAAGCTTTCTTT. The rearrangement links TRBV19 to TRBJ1-1; D remains ambiguous. The CDR3 runs 13 residues. Trimming took 5 bases from V and 7 from J, leaving 14 bases between them. The germline V gene has CDR1 LNHDA and CDR2 SQIVND (reference sequence). Filled out from reference TRBV19 and TRBJ1-1, the complete variable domain reads DGGITQSPKYLFRKEGQNVTLSCEQNLNHDAMYWYRQDPGQGLRLIYYSQIVNDFQKGDIAEGYSVSREKKESFPLTVTSAQKNPTAFYLCASSQGRQLEAFFGQGTRLTVV.

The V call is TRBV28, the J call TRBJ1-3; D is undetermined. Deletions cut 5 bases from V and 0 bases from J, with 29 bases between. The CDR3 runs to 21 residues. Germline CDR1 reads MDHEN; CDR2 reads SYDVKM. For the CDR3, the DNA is TGTGCCAGCAGTCCTCATCCTTTCCGTGTGAACAGATATGCCTCTGGAAACACCATATATTTT. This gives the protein CASSPHPFRVNRYASGNTIYF.

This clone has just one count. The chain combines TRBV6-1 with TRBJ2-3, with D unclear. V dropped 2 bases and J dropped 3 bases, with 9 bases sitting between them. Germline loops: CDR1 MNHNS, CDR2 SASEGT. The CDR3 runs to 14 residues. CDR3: CASSETVETDTQYF. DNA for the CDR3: TGTGCCAGCAGTGAAACGGTAGAGACAGATACGCAGTATTTT.

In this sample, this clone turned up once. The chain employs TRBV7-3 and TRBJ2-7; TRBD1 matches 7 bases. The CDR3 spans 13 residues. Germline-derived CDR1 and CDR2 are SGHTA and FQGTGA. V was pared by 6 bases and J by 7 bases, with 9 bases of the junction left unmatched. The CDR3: CASRGIGDREQYV. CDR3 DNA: TGTGCCAGCAGGGGGATCGGGGACAGAGAGCAGTACGTC.

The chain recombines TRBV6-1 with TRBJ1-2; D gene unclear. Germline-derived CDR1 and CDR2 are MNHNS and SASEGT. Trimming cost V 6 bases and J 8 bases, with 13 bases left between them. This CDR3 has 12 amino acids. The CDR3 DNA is TGTGCCAGCAGCAAGCAGGCTTGGGGCTACACCTTC. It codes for CASSKQAWGYTF.

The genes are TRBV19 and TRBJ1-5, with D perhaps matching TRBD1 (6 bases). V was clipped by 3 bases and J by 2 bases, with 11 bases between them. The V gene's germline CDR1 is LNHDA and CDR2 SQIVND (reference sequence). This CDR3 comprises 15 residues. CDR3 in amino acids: CASSIAGARNQPQHF. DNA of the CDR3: TGTGCCAGTAGTATCGCGGGGGCCCGCAATCAGCCCCAGCATTTT.

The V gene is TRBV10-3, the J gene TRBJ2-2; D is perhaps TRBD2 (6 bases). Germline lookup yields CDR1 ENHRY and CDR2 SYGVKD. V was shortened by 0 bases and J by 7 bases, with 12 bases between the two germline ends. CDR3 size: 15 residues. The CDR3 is CAISESTWGGGELFF. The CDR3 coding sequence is TGTGCCATCAGTGAGTCGACTTGGGGAGGCGGGGAGCTGTTTTTT.

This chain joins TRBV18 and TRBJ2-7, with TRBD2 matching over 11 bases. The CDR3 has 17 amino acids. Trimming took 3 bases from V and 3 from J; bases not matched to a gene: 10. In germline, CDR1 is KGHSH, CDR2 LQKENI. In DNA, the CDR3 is TGTGCCAGCTCACCCGATAGCGGGAGGGCCAGGTTCTACGAGCAGTACTTC. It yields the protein CASSPDSGRARFYEQYF.

The CDR3: CSVERLSNEQFF. As DNA, the CDR3 is TGCAGCGTTGAGAGACTCTCCAATGAGCAGTTCTTC. The J gene is TRBJ2-1, the V gene TRBV29-1; no firm D call. The V and J ends lost 3 bases and 6 bases respectively, with 9 bases between them. The CDR3 has 12 residues. CDR1 is SQVTM and CDR2 is ANQGSEA in the germline V gene.

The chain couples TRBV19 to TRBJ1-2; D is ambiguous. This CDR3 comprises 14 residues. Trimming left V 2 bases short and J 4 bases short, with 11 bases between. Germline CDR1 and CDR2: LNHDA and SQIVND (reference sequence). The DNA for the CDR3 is TGTGCCAGTAGTATAATCTTACTTGGCTATGGCTACACCTTC. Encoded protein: CASSIILLGYGYTF.

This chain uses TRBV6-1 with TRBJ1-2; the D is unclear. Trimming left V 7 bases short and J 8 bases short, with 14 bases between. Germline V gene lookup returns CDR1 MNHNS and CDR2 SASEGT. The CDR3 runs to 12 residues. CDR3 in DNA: TGTGCCAGCACCAACCAAGGAGGAGGCTACACCTTC. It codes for CASTNQGGGYTF.

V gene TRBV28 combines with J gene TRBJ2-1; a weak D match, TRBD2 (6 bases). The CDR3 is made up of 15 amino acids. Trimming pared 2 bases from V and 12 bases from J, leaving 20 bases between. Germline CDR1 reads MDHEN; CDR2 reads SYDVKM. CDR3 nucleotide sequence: TGTGCCAGCAGTTTAAGGGTAGCGGTGGGAAGAGGGCAGTTCTTC. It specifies CASSLRVAVGRGQFF.

The CDR3 spells CASNPGTGTYEQYF. Here the CDR3 DNA reads TGTGCCAGCAACCCCGGGACAGGGACCTACGAGCAGTACTTC. This chain connects TRBV2 to TRBJ2-7; 9 bases map to TRBD1. The CDR3 has 14 residues. The trim removed 7 bases at V and 2 bases at J, leaving 6 bases unmatched. CDR1 is SNHLY and CDR2 is FYNNEI in the germline V gene.

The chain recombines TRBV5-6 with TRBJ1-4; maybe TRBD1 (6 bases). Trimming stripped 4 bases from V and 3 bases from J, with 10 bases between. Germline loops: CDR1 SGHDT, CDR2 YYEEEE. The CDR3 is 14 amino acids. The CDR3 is CASSPGTSNEKLFF. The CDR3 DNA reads TGTGCCAGCAGCCCCGGGACATCTAATGAAAAACTGTTTTTT.

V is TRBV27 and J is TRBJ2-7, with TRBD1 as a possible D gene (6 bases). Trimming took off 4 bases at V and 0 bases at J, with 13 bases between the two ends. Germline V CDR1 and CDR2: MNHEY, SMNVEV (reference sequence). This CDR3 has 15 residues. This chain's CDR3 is CASSSPTGNSYEQYF. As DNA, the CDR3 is TGTGCCAGCAGTTCTCCGACAGGAAACTCCTACGAGCAGTACTTC.

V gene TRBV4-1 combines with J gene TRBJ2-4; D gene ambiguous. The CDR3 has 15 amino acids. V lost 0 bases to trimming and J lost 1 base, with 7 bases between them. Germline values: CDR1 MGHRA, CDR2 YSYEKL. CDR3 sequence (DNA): TGCGCCAGCAGCCAAGACCACGAGGCCAAAAACATTCAGTACTTC. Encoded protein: CASSQDHEAKNIQYF.

In nucleotides, the CDR3 is TGTGCCAGCAGCCCCCTTAGGGGAGGGCCAGGGACCGGGGAGCTGTTTTTT. Translated, it gives CASSPLRGGPGTGELFF. V is TRBV7-3 and J is TRBJ2-2; 7 bases match TRBD2. The length of the CDR3 is 17 residues. V was pared by 5 bases and J by 5 bases, with 14 bases of the junction left unmatched. Germline lookup yields CDR1 SGHTA and CDR2 FQGTGA.

CDR3 DNA: TGTGCCAGCAGCCGGCGGTTGAGCAATCAGCCCCAGCATTTT. This gives the protein CASSRRLSNQPQHF. The J gene is TRBJ1-5, the V gene TRBV5-6, with D uncertain. CDR1 SGHDT and CDR2 YYEEEE come from the germline V gene. Trimming left V 4 bases short and J 1 base short, with 9 bases between. The CDR3 length is 14 residues.

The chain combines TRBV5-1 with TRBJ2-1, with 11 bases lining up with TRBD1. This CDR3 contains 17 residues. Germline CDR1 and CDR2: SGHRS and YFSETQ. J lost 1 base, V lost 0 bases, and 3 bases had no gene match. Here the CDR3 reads CASSLVGTGGSYNEQFF. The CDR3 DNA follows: TGCGCCAGCAGCTTGGTGGGGACAGGGGGATCCTACAATGAGCAGTTCTTC. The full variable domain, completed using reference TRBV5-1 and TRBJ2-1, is KAGVTQTPRYLIKTRGQQVTLSCSPISGHRSVSWYQQTPGQGLQFLFEYFSETQRNKGNFPGRFSGRQFSNSRSEMNVSTLELGDSALYLCASSLVGTGGSYNEQFFGPGTRLTVL.

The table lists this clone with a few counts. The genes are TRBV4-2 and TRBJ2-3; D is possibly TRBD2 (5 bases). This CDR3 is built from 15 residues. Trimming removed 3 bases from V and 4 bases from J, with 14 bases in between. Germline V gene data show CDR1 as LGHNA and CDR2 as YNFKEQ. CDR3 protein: CASSQELGTADTQYF. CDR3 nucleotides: TGTGCCAGCAGCCAGGAACTAGGTACAGCAGATACGCAGTATTTT.

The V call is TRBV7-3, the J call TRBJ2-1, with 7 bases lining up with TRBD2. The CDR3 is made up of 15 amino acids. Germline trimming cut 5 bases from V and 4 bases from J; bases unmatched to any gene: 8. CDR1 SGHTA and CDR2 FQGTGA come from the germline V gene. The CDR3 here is CASSPAGDTYNEQFF. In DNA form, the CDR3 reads TGTGCCAGCAGCCCCGCGGGGGATACTTACAATGAGCAGTTCTTC.

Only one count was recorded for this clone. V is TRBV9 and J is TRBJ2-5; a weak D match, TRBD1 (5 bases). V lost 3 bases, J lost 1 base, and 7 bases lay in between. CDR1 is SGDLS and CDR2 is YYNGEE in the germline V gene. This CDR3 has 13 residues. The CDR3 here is CASSAGSQETQYF. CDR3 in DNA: TGTGCCAGCAGCGCAGGGTCCCAAGAGACCCAGTACTTC.

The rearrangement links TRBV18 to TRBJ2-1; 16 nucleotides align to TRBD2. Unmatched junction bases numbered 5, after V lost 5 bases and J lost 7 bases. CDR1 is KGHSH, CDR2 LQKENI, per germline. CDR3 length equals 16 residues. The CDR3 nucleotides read TGTGCCAGCTCATCGGGACTAGCGGGAGGGTATAATGAGCAGTTCTTC. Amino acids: CASSSGLAGGYNEQFF.

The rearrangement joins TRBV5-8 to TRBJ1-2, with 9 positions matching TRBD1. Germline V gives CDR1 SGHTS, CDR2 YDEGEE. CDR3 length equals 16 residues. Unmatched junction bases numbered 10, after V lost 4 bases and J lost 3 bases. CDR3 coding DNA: TGTGCCAGCAGCCCATATGGGACAGGGCATGACTATGGCTACACCTTC. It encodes CASSPYGTGHDYGYTF.

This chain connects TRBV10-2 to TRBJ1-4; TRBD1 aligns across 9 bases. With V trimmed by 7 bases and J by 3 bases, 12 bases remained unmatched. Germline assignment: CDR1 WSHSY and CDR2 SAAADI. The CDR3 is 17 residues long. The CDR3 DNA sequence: TGCGCCAGCAACCCGGGACAGGGAATAGGTGCTAATGAAAAACTGTTTTTT. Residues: CASNPGQGIGANEKLFF.

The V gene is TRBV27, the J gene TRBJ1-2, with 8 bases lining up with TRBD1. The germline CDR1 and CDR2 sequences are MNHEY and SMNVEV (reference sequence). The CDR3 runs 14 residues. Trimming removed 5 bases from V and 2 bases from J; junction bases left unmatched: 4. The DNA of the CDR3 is TGTGCCAGCAGTCTACGGACAGGGAACTATGGCTACACCTTC. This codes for CASSLRTGNYGYTF.